These 22 T cell receptor beta chains were all obtained from the same sample, sequenced in a study of PD-L1 blockade in urothelial cancer. As to time point: pretreatment peripheral blood. Profiling relied on immunoSEQ multiplex PCR, and the TCRdb table lists in-frame clones only, not all of them. The sample lists 35,000 or so clones; 75% to 90% were seen once. Here the sequenced sample was PBMCs, taken around atezolizumab (anti-PD-L1) treatment. The receptors shown here come from a man in his sixties with urothelial cancer.

The gene calls are TRBV5-1 and TRBJ2-3; the D is unclear. The V and J ends lost 4 bases and 0 bases respectively, with 12 bases between them. CDR1 and CDR2 from the germline V gene are SGHRS and YFSETQ. This CDR3 is built from 15 residues. CDR3 sequence (DNA): TGCGCCAGCAGCCCCCGCGGTTCTAGCACAGATACGCAGTATTTT. Translating gives CASSPRGSSTDTQYF.

V gene TRBV11-3 combines with J gene TRBJ2-1; 9 bases fit TRBD1. The CDR3 covers 15 residues. CDR1 is SGHNT and CDR2 is YENEEA in the germline V gene. The V and J ends lost 5 bases and 2 bases, in that order; junction bases with no gene match: 4. This CDR3 is CASSTRQGAYNEQFF. Here the CDR3 DNA reads TGTGCCAGCAGCACCCGACAGGGGGCCTACAATGAGCAGTTCTTC. The full variable domain, rest sourced from reference TRBV11-3 and TRBJ2-1, is EAGVVQSPRYKIIEKKQPVAFWCNPISGHNTLYWYLQNLGQGPELLIRYENEEAVDDSQLPKDRFSAERLKGVDSTLKIQPAELGDSAVYLCASSTRQGAYNEQFFGPGTRLTVL.

This chain connects TRBV5-1 to TRBJ1-1, with a tentative D call TRBD1 (6 bases). Germline loops: CDR1 SGHRS, CDR2 YFSETQ. CDR3 size: 15 residues. Trimming removed 6 bases from V and 5 bases from J, with 20 bases in between. In DNA form, the CDR3 reads TGCGCCAGCACTACTACCCCAGGGGTAGGGACTGAAGCTTTCTTT. Translating gives CASTTTPGVGTEAFF. The full variable domain, in which reference TRBV5-1 and TRBJ1-1 provide the parts outside the CDR3, is KAGVTQTPRYLIKTRGQQVTLSCSPISGHRSVSWYQQTPGQGLQFLFEYFSETQRNKGNFPGRFSGRQFSNSRSEMNVSTLELGDSALYLCASTTTPGVGTEAFFGQGTRLTVV.

The chain carries TRBV6-5 and TRBJ1-2; D unclear. With 2 bases removed from V and 7 bases from J, the gap between germline ends came to 14 bases. CDR1 is MNHEY, CDR2 SVGAGI, per germline. The CDR3 covers 14 residues. CDR3 residues: CASSYVRREGGYTF. The CDR3 DNA is TGTGCCAGCAGTTACGTACGGAGGGAGGGTGGCTACACCTTC.

V usage is TRBV4-3 and J usage is TRBJ1-5, with D perhaps matching TRBD1 (5 bases). V was shortened by 0 bases and J by 7 bases, with 10 bases between the two germline ends. The CDR3 loop spans 14 amino acids. Germline loops: CDR1 LGHNA, CDR2 YSLEER. CDR3: CASSQEIWGQPQHF. The CDR3 DNA is TGCGCCAGCAGCCAAGAGATATGGGGCCAGCCCCAGCATTTT.

The chain recombines TRBV15 with TRBJ2-7; D gene unclear. This CDR3 is built from 15 residues. The germline CDR1 and CDR2 sequences are LNHNV and YYDKDF (reference sequence). V shed 0 bases and J shed 0 bases, with 9 bases lying between them. The CDR3 loop reads CATSRDRGSSYEQYF. CDR3 sequence (DNA): TGTGCCACCAGCAGAGATCGCGGCAGCTCCTACGAGCAGTACTTC.

This chain links TRBV29-1 with TRBJ2-1, with TRBD2 matching over 13 bases. Germline V CDR1 and CDR2: SQVTM, ANQGSEA. V was pared by 7 bases and J by 3 bases, with 9 bases of the junction left unmatched. The CDR3 has 16 amino acids. Here the CDR3 DNA reads TGCAGCGACGGACTAGCGGGAGCAAAGTACTACAATGAGCAGTTCTTC. It yields the protein CSDGLAGAKYYNEQFF.

This chain links TRBV11-2 with TRBJ2-7; 8 bases fit TRBD1. The CDR3 is 14 amino acids. The V segment lost 5 bases and the J segment 7 bases; nucleotides outside the gene matches: 10. Germline-derived CDR1 and CDR2 are SGHAT and FQNNGV. The CDR3 is CASSDGTGAWEQYF. CDR3 in DNA: TGTGCCAGCAGCGACGGGACAGGCGCTTGGGAGCAGTACTTC.

This clone was counted a single time. This chain uses TRBV19 with TRBJ2-7; 7 bases agree with TRBD1. Trimming took 8 bases from V and 2 from J; bases not matched to a gene: 12. This CDR3 is 15 amino acids long. Germline loops: CDR1 LNHDA, CDR2 SQIVND (reference sequence). In DNA form, the CDR3 reads TGTGCCAGTCGGGCTAGGACAGGAGAAGCCTACGAGCAGTACTTC. Amino acid sequence: CASRARTGEAYEQYF.

The chain couples TRBV7-3 to TRBJ2-7; tentative D call: TRBD1 (6 bases). The V end was cut by 3 bases, the J end by 1 base, with 10 bases between. Germline V CDR1 and CDR2: SGHTA, FQGTGA. The CDR3 has 14 amino acids. The CDR3 sequence is CASSLMTGSYEQYF. In DNA form, the CDR3 reads TGTGCCAGCAGCTTGATGACAGGTTCCTACGAGCAGTACTTC.

The chain couples TRBV7-9 to TRBJ1-1, with a possible D match to TRBD1 (6 bases). Germline V gives CDR1 SEHNR, CDR2 FQNEAQ (reference sequence). The V end was cut by 1 base, the J end by 0 bases, with 12 bases between. This CDR3 contains 16 residues. Written as DNA, the CDR3 is TGTGCCAGCAGCTTAGACACAGGGTCTATGAACACTGAAGCTTTCTTT. It codes for CASSLDTGSMNTEAFF.

The rearrangement uses TRBV19 and TRBJ2-1; D perhaps matches TRBD1 (6 bases). This CDR3 spans 15 amino acids. Germline V gives CDR1 LNHDA, CDR2 SQIVND (reference sequence). V lost 6 bases and J 8 bases, leaving 20 bases between the germline ends. CDR3 nucleotide sequence: TGTGCCAGTAGAAAGCGGACCCCCCCAGGGGATGAGCAGTTCTTC. The encoded protein is CASRKRTPPGDEQFF.

This rearrangement joins TRBV19 to TRBJ2-5, with TRBD2 matching 9 bases. Germline CDR1 is LNHDA and CDR2 is SQIVND (reference sequence). The CDR3 extends over 12 amino acids. V dropped 6 bases and J dropped 4; count of bases not matched to a gene: 0. Written as DNA, the CDR3 is TGTGCCAGTAGACTAGCGGGAGAGACCCAGTACTTC. Residues: CASRLAGETQYF.

The genes are TRBV18 and TRBJ1-5; D may be TRBD1 (6 bases). Germline values: CDR1 KGHSH, CDR2 LQKENI. The CDR3 extends over 15 amino acids. Trimming shortened V by 2 bases and J by 4 bases, and 12 bases separated the two germline ends. Here the CDR3 reads CASSPIRQVNQPQHF. The CDR3 DNA follows: TGTGCCAGCTCACCAATACGACAGGTTAATCAGCCCCAGCATTTT.

The chain couples TRBV7-3 to TRBJ2-3; perhaps TRBD2 as D (6 bases). Per germline, CDR1 SGHTA and CDR2 FQGTGA. The CDR3 contains 15 residues. Trimming took off 3 bases at V and 2 bases at J, with 12 bases between the two ends. The CDR3 loop is CASSFGTQDTDTQYF. The CDR3 DNA reads as TGTGCCAGCAGCTTCGGGACTCAGGACACAGATACGCAGTATTTT.

The V and J genes are TRBV4-2 and TRBJ2-5; TRBD1 matches 8 bases. Germline-derived CDR1 and CDR2 are LGHNA and YNFKEQ. The CDR3 totals 14 residues. The V gene end was trimmed by 3 bases and the J gene end by 5 bases; junction bases not matched to a gene: 5. The chain's CDR3 is CASSHTDRVETQYF. In DNA form, the CDR3 reads TGTGCCAGCAGCCATACGGACAGGGTGGAGACCCAGTACTTC.

V usage is TRBV7-2 and J usage is TRBJ2-1, with D possibly being TRBD2 (7 bases). CDR3 length: 14 residues. V dropped 5 bases and J dropped 9 bases, with 17 bases sitting between them. Germline V gene data show CDR1 as SGHTA and CDR2 as FQGNSA. Here the CDR3 DNA reads TGTGCCAGCAGCCCAAACCAGGGAGGGGGTGAGCAGTTCTTC. This gives the protein CASSPNQGGGEQFF.

The chain carries TRBV19 and TRBJ1-3; D not resolved. The CDR3 has 11 residues. V was pared by 10 bases and J by 4 bases, with 8 bases between. CDR1 LNHDA and CDR2 SQIVND come from the germline V gene (reference sequence). CDR3 DNA sequence: TGTGCCACCCGCCAGGGAAACACCATATATTTT. Its protein is CATRQGNTIYF.

The V and J genes are TRBV9 and TRBJ1-3; D not resolved. Trimming cost V 0 bases and J 7 bases, with 17 bases left between them. The V gene's germline CDR1 is SGDLS and CDR2 YYNGEE. CDR3 size: 16 residues. CDR3 DNA sequence: TGTGCCAGCAGCGTAGCCAGTCGCGGGGTTGGGAACACCATATATTTT. Translated: CASSVASRGVGNTIYF. Filled out from reference TRBV9 and TRBJ1-3, the complete variable domain reads DSGVTQTPKHLITATGQRVTLRCSPRSGDLSVYWYQQSLDQGLQFLIQYYNGEERAKGNILERFSAQQFPDLHSELNLSSLELGDSALYFCASSVASRGVGNTIYFGEGSWLTVV.

This chain uses TRBV4-2 with TRBJ2-2; D is perhaps TRBD1 (5 bases). Per germline, CDR1 LGHNA and CDR2 YNFKEQ. This CDR3 is built from 16 residues. Trimming left V 0 bases short and J 0 bases short, with 8 bases between. CDR3 DNA: TGTGCCAGCAGCCAAGACAGGGCCACGAACACCGGGGAGCTGTTTTTT. Its protein product is CASSQDRATNTGELFF.

The V and J genes are TRBV11-3 and TRBJ2-3; tentatively, D is TRBD2 (5 bases). This CDR3 is built from 16 residues. V shed 2 bases and J shed 5 bases, with 17 bases lying between them. Germline V lookup: CDR1 SGHNT, CDR2 YENEEA. The DNA of the CDR3 is TGTGCCAGCAGCTTAACGGGGAGATCCGGGGAAGATACGCAGTATTTT. Its translation is CASSLTGRSGEDTQYF.

This clone was observed a single time. The rearrangement links TRBV27 to TRBJ1-4; perhaps TRBD1 as D (6 bases). The CDR3 spans 17 residues. CDR1 MNHEY and CDR2 SMNVEV come from the germline V gene (reference sequence). Trimming pared 5 bases from V and 2 bases from J, leaving 18 bases between. The CDR3 sequence is CASSPRGAPFTNEKLFF. CDR3 in DNA: TGTGCCAGCAGTCCCCGGGGGGCTCCTTTTACTAATGAAAAACTGTTTTTT. Full variable domain (rest looked up from reference TRBV27 and TRBJ1-4): EAQVTQNPRYLITVTGKKLTVTCSQNMNHEYMSWYRQDPGLGLRQIYYSMNVEVTDKGDVPEGYKVSRKEKRNFPLILESPSPNQTSLYFCASSPRGAPFTNEKLFFGSGTQLSVL.